This T cell receptor (beta chain) was captured in a study of Ad26.COV2.S vaccination and SARS-CoV-2 variants. The method was immunoSEQ multiplex PCR; TCRdb's version includes in-frame clones alone and lacks a portion of them. The sample shows 350,000 to 500,000 clones, around 90% of them seen only once. Sample treatment: about 20 received Ad26.COV2.S at low or high dose, single or two shots; roughly five received placebo; per-sample allocation not given. At day 63 after the first vaccine or placebo injection, samples were drawn. The V gene end was trimmed by 5 bases and the J gene end by 9 bases; junction bases not matched to a gene: 12. Germline V gives CDR1 SGHVS, CDR2 FQNEAQ. There are 14 residues in the CDR3.

The chain joins TRBV7-8 to TRBJ2-5; 7 bases align to TRBD2. This TCR was recovered from a person aged 18-60 years who received the Ad26.COV2.S COVID-19 vaccine or a placebo. The sequencing here drew on peripheral blood, taken in a trial of Ad26.COV2.S vaccine versus placebo. The CDR3 sequence is CASSATGTKSAQYF. The CDR3 DNA reads as TGTGCCAGCAGCGCGACCGGGACTAAAAGTGCCCAGTACTTC. Looking up the rest from reference TRBV7-8 and TRBJ2-5 gives the full variable domain: GAGVSQSPRYKVAKRGQDVALRCDPISGHVSLFWYQQALGQGPEFLTYFQNEAQLDKSGLPSDRFFAERPEGSVSTLKIQRTQQEDSAVYLCASSATGTKSAQYFGPGTRLLVL.